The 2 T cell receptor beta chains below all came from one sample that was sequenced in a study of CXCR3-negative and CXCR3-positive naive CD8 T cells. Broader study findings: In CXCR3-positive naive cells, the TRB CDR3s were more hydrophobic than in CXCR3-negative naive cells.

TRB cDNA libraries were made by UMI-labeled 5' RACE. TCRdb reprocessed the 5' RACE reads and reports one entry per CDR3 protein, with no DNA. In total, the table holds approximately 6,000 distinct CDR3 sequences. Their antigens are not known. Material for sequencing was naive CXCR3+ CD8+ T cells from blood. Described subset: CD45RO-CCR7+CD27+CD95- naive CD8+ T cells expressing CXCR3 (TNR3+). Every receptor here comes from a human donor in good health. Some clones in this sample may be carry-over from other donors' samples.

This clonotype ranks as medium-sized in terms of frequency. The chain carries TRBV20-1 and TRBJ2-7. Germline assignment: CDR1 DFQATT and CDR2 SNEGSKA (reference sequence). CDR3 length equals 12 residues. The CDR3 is CSARWSSYEQYF.

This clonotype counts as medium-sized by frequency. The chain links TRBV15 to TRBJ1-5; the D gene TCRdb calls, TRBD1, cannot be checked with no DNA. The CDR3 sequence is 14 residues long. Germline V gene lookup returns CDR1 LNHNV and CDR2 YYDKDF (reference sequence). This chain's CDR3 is CATSRGQVNQPQHF.